The rows below give T cell receptor beta chains drawn from one sample of a study of CD8 T cells in Susac syndrome. TCRdb recomputed calls from the immunoSEQ multiplex PCR reads with MiXCR, one row per CDR3 protein. The table lists under 200,000 distinct CDR3 sequences, 85% to 95% of them singletons. Sequenced sample: CD4+ T cells from PBMCs. These TCRs come from a human donor with Susac syndrome. Both conserved end residues are part of each CDR3. D genes are given only for firm matches.

- | TRBJ1-1 | TRBV19 | CASSGIQGNTEAFF | TGTGCCAGTAGTGGAATCCAGGGGAACACTGAAGCTTTCTTT
TRBD2 | TRBJ2-5 | TRBV7-2 | CASSLGPSGGKTQYF | TGTGCCAGCAGCTTAGGGCCTAGCGGGGGAAAGACCCAGTACTTC
TRBD2 | TRBJ2-5 | TRBV5-1 | CASSPPASGWKTQYF | TGCGCCAGTAGCCCCCCGGCTAGCGGGTGGAAGACCCAGTACTTC
- | TRBJ1-2 | TRBV12-3/TRBV12-4 | CASRLGLGNYGYTF | TGTGCCAGCAGGCTAGGCCTGGGCAACTATGGCTACACCTTC
- | TRBJ1-1 | TRBV20-1 | CSARGGLWNTEAFF | TGCAGTGCTAGAGGGGGACTTTGGAACACTGAAGCTTTCTTT
TRBD1 | TRBJ2-7 | TRBV6-5 | CASSPPTGRNEQYF | TGTGCCAGCAGTCCTCCGACAGGGCGGAACGAGCAGTACTTC
- | TRBJ1-5 | TRBV7-6 | CASSSQVLGNQPQHF | TGTGCCAGCAGCTCCCAAGTCCTGGGCAATCAGCCCCAGCATTTT
- | TRBJ1-1 | TRBV29-1 | CSVERGKGTEAFF | TGCAGCGTCGAAAGAGGGAAAGGAACTGAAGCTTTCTTT
- | TRBJ2-7 | TRBV2 | CASSESGDRVEQYF | TGTGCCAGCAGTGAAAGTGGGGACCGGGTGGAGCAGTACTTC
- | TRBJ2-3 | TRBV7-2 | CACEISTDTQYF | TGTGCCTGTGAAATTAGCACAGATACGCAGTATTTT
TRBD1 | TRBJ1-2 | TRBV12-3/TRBV12-4 | CASSFPGTAAGYTF | TGTGCCAGCAGTTTTCCCGGGACAGCGGCCGGCTACACCTTC
- | TRBJ2-7 | TRBV7-2 | CASSLVRRGYEQYF | TGTGCCAGCAGCTTAGTGAGGAGGGGCTACGAGCAGTACTTC
TRBD1 | TRBJ2-5 | TRBV5-1 | CASRTGATVETQYF | TGCGCCAGCAGAACAGGGGCGACGGTGGAGACCCAGTACTTC
TRBD2 | TRBJ2-3 | TRBV20-1 | CSATRTSGGDTDTQYF | TGCAGTGCTACCCGGACTAGCGGCGGGGACACAGATACGCAGTATTTT